These 4 T cell receptor beta chains originate from one sample sequenced in a study of blood T cell repertoires in COVID-19. TCRdb's copy holds only in-frame clones and misses some; the assay was immunoSEQ multiplex PCR. The repertoire holds about 45,000 clones, with over 70% as singletons. Sequencing input: peripheral blood. These receptors all come from a man in his sixties or seventies with acute or convalescent COVID-19.

V and J are TRBV20-1 and TRBJ2-2; 7 bases are shared with TRBD1. This CDR3 has 14 residues. Per germline, CDR1 DFQATT and CDR2 SNEGSKA (reference sequence). With V trimmed by 3 bases and J by 3 bases, 4 bases remained unmatched. The CDR3, as DNA: TGCAGTGCTAGTTCGGGACAGTACACCGGGGAGCTGTTTTTT. It specifies CSASSGQYTGELFF.

This rearrangement joins TRBV28 to TRBJ1-2; a weak D match, TRBD1 (5 bases). Trimming stripped 6 bases from V and 6 bases from J, with 11 bases between. Germline CDR1 reads MDHEN; CDR2 reads SYDVKM. This CDR3 has 12 residues. CDR3 in amino acids: CASSRGRNGYTF. The DNA for the CDR3 is TGTGCCAGCAGCCGGGGGAGGAATGGCTACACCTTC.

The chain has TRBV12-3 or TRBV12-4 and TRBJ1-6, with D hard to call. The CDR3 is made up of 12 amino acids. Deletions cut 7 bases from V and 9 bases from J, with 10 bases between. CDR3 bases: TGTGCCAGCACCCGAGGGCGTTCACCCCTCCACTTT. Encoded protein: CASTRGRSPLHF.

The V and J genes are TRBV3-1 (or the pseudogene TRBV3-2) and TRBJ2-5, with 7 bases matching TRBD1. The CDR3 length is 15 residues. Germline CDR1 LGHDT, CDR2 YNNKEL (reference sequence). The V and J ends lost 3 bases and 4 bases, in that order; junction bases with no gene match: 8. Here the CDR3 reads CASSQALTGRETQYF. CDR3 sequence (DNA): TGTGCCAGCAGCCAGGCCCTGACAGGGCGAGAGACCCAGTACTTC.